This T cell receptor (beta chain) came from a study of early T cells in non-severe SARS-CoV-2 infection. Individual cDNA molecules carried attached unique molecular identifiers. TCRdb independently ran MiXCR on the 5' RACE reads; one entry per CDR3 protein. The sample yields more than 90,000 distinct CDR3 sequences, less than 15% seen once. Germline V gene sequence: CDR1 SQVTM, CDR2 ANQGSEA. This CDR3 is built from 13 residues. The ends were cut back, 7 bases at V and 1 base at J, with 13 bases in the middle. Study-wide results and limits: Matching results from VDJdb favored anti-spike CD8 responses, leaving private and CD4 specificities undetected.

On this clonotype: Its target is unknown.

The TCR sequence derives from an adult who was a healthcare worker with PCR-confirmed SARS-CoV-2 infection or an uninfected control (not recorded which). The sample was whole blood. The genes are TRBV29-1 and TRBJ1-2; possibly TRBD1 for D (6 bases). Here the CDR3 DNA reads TGCAGCGCGGGGGACATCTATAACTATGGCTACACCTTC. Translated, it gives CSAGDIYNYGYTF.